Listed below are T cell receptor beta chains from one sample, sequenced in a study of cytomegalovirus exposure and HLA in healthy donors. Some clones are missing from TCRdb's copy, which holds only in-frame ones; the method was immunoSEQ multiplex PCR. The data hold around 30,000 clones, with 35% to 50% observed a single time. The source material was PBMCs. These receptors all stem from a woman aged 50 to 60 in good health and CMV-seronegative. Both conserved end residues are part of each CDR3. A D gene is named only where the DNA matches it firmly. Rows give clone size only sometimes, using once, few, many, or a class for an expanded clone.

CASSIGGLGTGELFF | TGTGCCAGTAGTATTGGAGGGTTAGGAACCGGGGAGCTGTTTTTT | TRBV19 | NA | TRBJ2-2 | NA
CASRPPGQSYEQYF | TGCGCCAGCAGGCCCCCGGGACAGAGCTACGAGCAGTACTTC | TRBV5-1 | TRBD1 | TRBJ2-7 | NA
CAISGGGVNEKLFF | TGTGCCATCAGTGGAGGGGGGGTAAATGAAAAACTGTTTTTT | TRBV10-3 | NA | TRBJ1-4 | NA
CASSRQGSTNEKLFF | TGTGCCAGCAGTCGACAGGGGTCAACTAATGAAAAACTGTTTTTT | TRBV27 | TRBD1 | TRBJ1-4 | NA
CASSFLASLWDEQFF | TGTGCCAGCAGTTTTCTAGCGTCTCTTTGGGATGAGCAGTTCTTC | TRBV27 | NA | TRBJ2-1 | NA
CASSLGLAGDVGANVLTF | TGTGCCAGCAGCTTGGGTCTAGCGGGAGATGTTGGGGCCAACGTCCTGACTTTC | TRBV5-4 | TRBD2 | TRBJ2-6 | NA
CSVTTGSEQYF | TGCAGCGTTACAACAGGGTCCGAGCAGTACTTC | TRBV29-1 | NA | TRBJ2-7 | NA
CARSLETGNYATLMAGNTIYF | TGTGCCAGAAGCCTGGAGACAGGGAATTATGCCACCTTAATGGCTGGAAACACCATATATTTT | TRBV5-3 | TRBD1 | TRBJ1-3 | NA
CASSSWDSGRAVASQYF | TGTGCCAGCAGCTCCTGGGATAGCGGGAGGGCGGTGGCTTCGCAGTATTTT | TRBV9 | TRBD2 | TRBJ2-3 | NA
CASSLRQGDEKLFF | TGTGCCAGCAGCTTAAGGCAGGGGGATGAAAAACTGTTTTTT | TRBV7-9 | TRBD1 | TRBJ1-4 | NA
CASSSTGGQPQHF | TGTGCCAGCAGTTCCACCGGGGGGCAGCCCCAGCATTTT | TRBV27 | NA | TRBJ1-5 | NA
CASSSIAEDFLSSYNEQFF | TGTGCCAGCAGCAGTATAGCAGAAGATTTCCTCAGCTCCTACAATGAGCAGTTCTTC | TRBV7-9 | NA | TRBJ2-1 | few
CASSQALGSLKNSPLHF | TGTGCCAGCAGCCAAGCTTTGGGGAGTTTGAAGAATTCACCCCTCCACTTT | TRBV4-2 | NA | TRBJ1-6 | NA
CSADGGGGQFF | TGCAGTGCTGACGGGGGGGGCGGGCAGTTCTTC | TRBV20-1 | TRBD2 | TRBJ2-1 | few
CSVDTTTTEAFF | TGCAGCGTCGACACCACGACCACTGAAGCTTTCTTT | TRBV29-1 | NA | TRBJ1-1 | few
CASSTDRGSTDTQYF | TGTGCCAGCAGCACCGACAGGGGGAGCACAGATACGCAGTATTTT | TRBV5-4 | TRBD1 | TRBJ2-3 | NA
CASSPRQPNEKLFF | TGTGCCAGCAGTCCCCGACAGCCGAATGAAAAACTGTTTTTT | TRBV27 | NA | TRBJ1-4 | NA
CASSPLQQGREQYF | TGTGCCAGCTCACCCCTCCAACAGGGGAGGGAGCAGTACTTC | TRBV18 | NA | TRBJ2-7 | few
CASSNDIYGYTF | TGTGCCAGCAGCAACGACATCTATGGCTACACCTTC | TRBV7-9 | NA | TRBJ1-2 | NA
CASSPGDLKLSTDTQYF | TGTGCCAGCAGCCCGGGGGACCTGAAGCTTAGCACAGATACGCAGTATTTT | TRBV11-1 | NA | TRBJ2-3 | NA
CASSAALGVQPQHF | TGTGCCAGCAGCGCAGCCTTAGGGGTCCAGCCCCAGCATTTT | TRBV6-5 | NA | TRBJ1-5 | NA
CASRLAGVETQYF | TGTGCCAGCAGGCTAGCGGGAGTAGAGACCCAGTACTTC | TRBV6-5 | TRBD2 | TRBJ2-5 | NA
CASSQEAAVITYNEQFF | TGCGCCAGCAGCCAAGAAGCGGCGGTTATCACCTACAATGAGCAGTTCTTC | TRBV4-1 | NA | TRBJ2-1 | NA
CASSESGRAVTKQFF | TGTGCCAGCAGTGAGAGCGGGAGGGCGGTCACTAAGCAGTTCTTC | TRBV6-4 | TRBD2 | TRBJ2-1 | few
CASSHGTGGMNTEAFF | TGTGCCAGCAGCCACGGGACAGGGGGGATGAACACTGAAGCTTTCTTT | TRBV14 | TRBD1 | TRBJ1-1 | NA
CASSAYGGPGSNIQYF | TGTGCCAGCAGCGCCTATGGAGGGCCTGGTTCAAACATTCAGTACTTC | TRBV7-3 | NA | TRBJ2-4 | NA
CASSLTATNEKLFF | TGTGCCAGCAGCCTCACAGCAACTAATGAAAAACTGTTTTTT | TRBV9 | NA | TRBJ1-4 | NA
CASSWDSFSNQPQHF | TGTGCCAGCAGTTGGGACAGTTTTAGCAATCAGCCCCAGCATTTT | TRBV27 | TRBD1 | TRBJ1-5 | few
CASSSTGGGYEQYF | TGCGCCAGCAGCTCAACCGGAGGCGGCTACGAGCAGTACTTC | TRBV5-1 | NA | TRBJ2-7 | NA
CASSWSGTGSYNEQFF | TGTGCCAGCAGCTGGTCCGGGACAGGGTCCTACAATGAGCAGTTCTTC | TRBV5-5 | TRBD1 | TRBJ2-1 | NA
CASSRLAGEVEELFF | TGCGCCAGCAGCCGATTAGCGGGAGAGGTCGAGGAGCTGTTTTTT | TRBV5-1 | TRBD2 | TRBJ2-2 | NA
CASSDRTGGAYEQYF | TGTGCCAGCAGCGATCGGACAGGGGGAGCCTACGAGCAGTACTTC | TRBV7-2 | TRBD1 | TRBJ2-7 | NA